This T cell receptor (beta chain) was found in a study of blood T cell repertoires in COVID-19. About the research overall: The samples span acute and convalescent COVID-19 from the United States, Italy and Spain.

The repertoire was sequenced with immunoSEQ multiplex PCR; TCRdb's copy has only in-frame clones and lacks some. Of about 300,000 clones in the sample, approximately 91% were seen once. Germline V gene lookup returns CDR1 MNHEY and CDR2 SVGAGI. This CDR3 region has 14 residues. Trimming removed 6 bases from V and 3 bases from J, with 11 bases in between. Researchers sorted participants into cohorts using their self-reported clinical history. The material sequenced was PBMCs or T cells enriched from blood (not recorded which). The clonotype originates from a man aged 60-69 years who had recovered from COVID-19. The V call is TRBV6-5, the J call TRBJ1-4; D not resolved. CDR3 sequence: CASSKRVPNEKLFF. CDR3 coding DNA: TGTGCCAGCAGCAAACGAGTCCCTAATGAAAAACTGTTTTTT.